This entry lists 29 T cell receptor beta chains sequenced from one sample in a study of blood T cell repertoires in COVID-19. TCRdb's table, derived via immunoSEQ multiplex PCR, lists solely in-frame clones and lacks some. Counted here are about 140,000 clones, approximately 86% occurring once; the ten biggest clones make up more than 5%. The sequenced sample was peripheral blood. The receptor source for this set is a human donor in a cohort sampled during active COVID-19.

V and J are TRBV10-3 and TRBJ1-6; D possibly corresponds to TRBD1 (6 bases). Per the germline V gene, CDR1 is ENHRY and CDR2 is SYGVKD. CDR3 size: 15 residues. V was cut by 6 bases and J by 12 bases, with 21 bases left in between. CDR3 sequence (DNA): TGTGCCATCAGCCGCGGACAGACAGGAGGAGAACCCCTCCACTTT. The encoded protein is CAISRGQTGGEPLHF.

The CDR3 sequence: CATSRDWTRASGSSYEQYF. DNA of the CDR3: TGTGCCACCAGCAGAGACTGGACTCGGGCTAGCGGGAGCTCCTACGAGCAGTACTTC. This chain links TRBV15 with TRBJ2-7; 10 bases agree with TRBD2. CDR3 length equals 19 residues. Trimming removed 0 bases from V and 0 bases from J; junction bases left unmatched: 11. Germline V gives CDR1 LNHNV, CDR2 YYDKDF (reference sequence).

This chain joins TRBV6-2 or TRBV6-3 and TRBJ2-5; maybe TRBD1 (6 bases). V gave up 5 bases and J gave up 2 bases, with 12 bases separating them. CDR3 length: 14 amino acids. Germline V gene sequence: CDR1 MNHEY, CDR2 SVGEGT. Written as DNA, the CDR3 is TGTGCCAGCAGTCCCGGGACATTGCAAGAGACCCAGTACTTC. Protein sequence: CASSPGTLQETQYF.

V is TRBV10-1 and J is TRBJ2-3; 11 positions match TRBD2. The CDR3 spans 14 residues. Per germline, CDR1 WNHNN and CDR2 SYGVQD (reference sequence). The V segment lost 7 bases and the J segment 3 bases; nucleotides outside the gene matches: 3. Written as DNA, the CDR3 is TGCGCCAGCACCCTAGCGGGAGGTACAGATACGCAGTATTTT. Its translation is CASTLAGGTDTQYF.

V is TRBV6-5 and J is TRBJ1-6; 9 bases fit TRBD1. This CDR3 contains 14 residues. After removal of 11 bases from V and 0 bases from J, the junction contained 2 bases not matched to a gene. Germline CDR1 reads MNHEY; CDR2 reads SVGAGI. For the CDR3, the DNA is TGTGCCGGGGGACAGGGCTCCTATAATTCACCCCTCCACTTT. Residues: CAGGQGSYNSPLHF.

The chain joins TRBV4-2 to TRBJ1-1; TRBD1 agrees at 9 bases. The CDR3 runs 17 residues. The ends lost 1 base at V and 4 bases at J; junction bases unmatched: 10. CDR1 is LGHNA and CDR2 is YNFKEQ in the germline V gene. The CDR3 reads CASSQAQGARWATEAFF. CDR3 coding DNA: TGTGCCAGCAGCCAAGCACAGGGGGCGCGTTGGGCCACTGAAGCTTTCTTT.

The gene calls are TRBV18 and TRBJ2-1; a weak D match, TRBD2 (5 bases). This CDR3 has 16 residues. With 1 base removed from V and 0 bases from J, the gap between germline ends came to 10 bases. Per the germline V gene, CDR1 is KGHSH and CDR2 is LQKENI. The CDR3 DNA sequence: TGTGCCAGCTCACCACAGCGGAAAAGCTCCTACAATGAGCAGTTCTTC. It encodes CASSPQRKSSYNEQFF.

The chain's CDR3 is CASSSTTTQGGNQPQHF. Here the CDR3 DNA reads TGTGCCAGCAGCAGCACCACGACTCAGGGCGGCAATCAGCCCCAGCATTTT. The J gene is TRBJ1-5, the V gene TRBV28; weak D call: TRBD1 (5 bases). The CDR3 consists of 17 residues. V was cut by 6 bases and J by 2 bases, with 20 bases left in between. The V gene's germline CDR1 is MDHEN and CDR2 SYDVKM.

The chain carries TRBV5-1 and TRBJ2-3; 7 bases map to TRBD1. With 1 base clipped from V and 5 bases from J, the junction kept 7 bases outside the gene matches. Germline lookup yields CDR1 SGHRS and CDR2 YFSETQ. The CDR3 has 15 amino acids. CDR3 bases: TGCGCCAGCAGCTTGTCGGACAGGAGTCAAGATACGCAGTATTTT. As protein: CASSLSDRSQDTQYF.

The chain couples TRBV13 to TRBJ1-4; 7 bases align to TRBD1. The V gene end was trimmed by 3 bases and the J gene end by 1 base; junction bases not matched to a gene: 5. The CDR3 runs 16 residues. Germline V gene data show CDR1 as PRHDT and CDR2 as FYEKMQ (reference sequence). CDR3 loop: CASSFGTDITNEKLFF. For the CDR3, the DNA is TGTGCCAGCAGCTTCGGGACAGATATAACTAATGAAAAACTGTTTTTT.

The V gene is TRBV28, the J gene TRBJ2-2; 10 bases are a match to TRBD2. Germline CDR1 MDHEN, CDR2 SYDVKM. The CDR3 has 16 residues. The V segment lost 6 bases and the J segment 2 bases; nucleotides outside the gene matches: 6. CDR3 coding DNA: TGTGCCAGCAGCCCGGGGACTAGCGATAACACCGGGGAGCTGTTTTTT. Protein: CASSPGTSDNTGELFF.

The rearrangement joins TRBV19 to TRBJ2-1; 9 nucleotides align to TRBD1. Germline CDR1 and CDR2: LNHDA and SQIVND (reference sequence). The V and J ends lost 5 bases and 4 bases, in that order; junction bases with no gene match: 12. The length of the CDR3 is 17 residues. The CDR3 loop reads CASSDPRTGTGYNEQFF. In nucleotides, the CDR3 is TGTGCCAGTAGTGACCCACGGACCGGGACAGGGTACAATGAGCAGTTCTTC.

The CDR3 loop is CASRRSGLAYNEQFF. DNA for the CDR3: TGTGCCAGCCGGCGTAGCGGACTGGCCTACAATGAGCAGTTCTTC. This chain joins TRBV2 and TRBJ2-1, with D maybe TRBD2 (6 bases). This CDR3 spans 15 amino acids. V shed 8 bases and J shed 2 bases, with 16 bases lying between them. Germline lookup yields CDR1 SNHLY and CDR2 FYNNEI. The full variable domain, in which reference TRBV2 and TRBJ2-1 provide the parts outside the CDR3, is EPEVTQTPSHQVTQMGQEVILRCVPISNHLYFYWYRQILGQKVEFLVSFYNNEISEKSEIFDDQFSVERPDGSNFTLKIRSTKLEDSAMYFCASRRSGLAYNEQFFGPGTRLTVL.

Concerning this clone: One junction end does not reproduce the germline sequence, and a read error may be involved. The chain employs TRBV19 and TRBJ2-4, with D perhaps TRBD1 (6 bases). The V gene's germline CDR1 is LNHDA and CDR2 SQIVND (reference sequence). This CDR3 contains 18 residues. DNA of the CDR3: TGTGCCACTAGTATTCCCATTACAGGGTTTGGAGCCAAAAACATTCAGTACTTC. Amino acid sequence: CATSIPITGFGAKNIQYF.

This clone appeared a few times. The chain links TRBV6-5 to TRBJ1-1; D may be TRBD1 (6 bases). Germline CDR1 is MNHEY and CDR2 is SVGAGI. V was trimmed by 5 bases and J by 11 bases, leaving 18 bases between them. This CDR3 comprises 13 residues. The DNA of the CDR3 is TGTGCCAGCAGTCGCGGACAGCGGTGGAGTGCTTTCTTT. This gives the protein CASSRGQRWSAFF.

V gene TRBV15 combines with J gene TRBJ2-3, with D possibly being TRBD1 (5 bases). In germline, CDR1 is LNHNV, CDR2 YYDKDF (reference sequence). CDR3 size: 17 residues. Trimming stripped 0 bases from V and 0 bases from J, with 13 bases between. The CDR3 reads CATSRDQMWTSTDTQYF. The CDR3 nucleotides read TGTGCCACCAGCAGAGATCAGATGTGGACAAGCACAGATACGCAGTATTTT.

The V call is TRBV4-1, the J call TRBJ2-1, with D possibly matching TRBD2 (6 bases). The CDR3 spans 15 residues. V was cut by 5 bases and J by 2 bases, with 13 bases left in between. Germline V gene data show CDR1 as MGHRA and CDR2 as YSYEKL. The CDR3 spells CASSTTSNAYNEQFF. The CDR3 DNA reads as TGCGCCAGCAGCACCACTAGCAACGCCTACAATGAGCAGTTCTTC.

CDR3 amino acids: CASSQENGTSGNEQYF. CDR3 in DNA: TGTGCCAGCAGCCAAGAGAACGGGACTAGCGGGAACGAGCAGTACTTC. The gene calls are TRBV4-2 and TRBJ2-7, with 13 positions matching TRBD2. The germline gives CDR1 LGHNA, CDR2 YNFKEQ. The CDR3 is made up of 16 amino acids. The V and J ends lost 0 bases and 5 bases, in that order; junction bases with no gene match: 4.

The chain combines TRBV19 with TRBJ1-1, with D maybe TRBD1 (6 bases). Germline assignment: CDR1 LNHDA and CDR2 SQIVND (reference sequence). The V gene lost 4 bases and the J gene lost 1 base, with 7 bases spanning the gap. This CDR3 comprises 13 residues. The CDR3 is CASSTQGNTEAFF. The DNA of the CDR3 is TGTGCCAGTAGTACACAGGGGAACACTGAAGCTTTCTTT.

The CDR3 bases are TGTGCCAGCACCACCCCCACTTACAATCAGCCCCAGCATTTT. This codes for CASTTPTYNQPQHF. V usage is TRBV28 and J usage is TRBJ1-5; D gene ambiguous. There are 14 residues in the CDR3. Germline V gives CDR1 MDHEN, CDR2 SYDVKM. V was shortened by 7 bases and J by 3 bases, with 13 bases between the two germline ends. The entire variable domain, with the rest obtained from reference TRBV28 and TRBJ1-5, is as follows: DVKVTQSSRYLVKRTGEKVFLECVQDMDHENMFWYRQDPGLGLRLIYFSYDVKMKEKGDIPEGYSVSREKKERFSLILESASTNQTSMYLCASTTPTYNQPQHFGDGTRLSIL.

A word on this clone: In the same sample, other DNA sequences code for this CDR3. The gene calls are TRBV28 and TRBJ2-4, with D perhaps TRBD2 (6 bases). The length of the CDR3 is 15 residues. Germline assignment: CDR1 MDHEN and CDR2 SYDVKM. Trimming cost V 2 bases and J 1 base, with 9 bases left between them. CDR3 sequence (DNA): TGTGCCAGCAGTTTAGGCGGGGCGGCCAAAAACATTCAGTACTTC. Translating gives CASSLGGAAKNIQYF.

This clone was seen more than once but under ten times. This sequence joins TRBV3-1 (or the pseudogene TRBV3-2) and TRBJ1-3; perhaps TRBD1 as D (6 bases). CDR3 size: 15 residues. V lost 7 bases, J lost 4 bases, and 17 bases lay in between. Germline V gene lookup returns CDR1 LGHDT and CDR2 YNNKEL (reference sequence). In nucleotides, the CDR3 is TGTGCCAGCACCGAACCAACAGGGTCCGGAAACACCATATATTTT. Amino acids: CASTEPTGSGNTIYF.

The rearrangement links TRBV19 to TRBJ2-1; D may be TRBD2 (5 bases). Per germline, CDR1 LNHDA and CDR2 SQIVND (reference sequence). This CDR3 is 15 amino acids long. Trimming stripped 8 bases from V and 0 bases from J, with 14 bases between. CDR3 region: CASGGRESSYNEQFF. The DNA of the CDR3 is TGTGCCAGTGGCGGAAGGGAGAGCTCCTACAATGAGCAGTTCTTC.

The CDR3: CASSERSPNTEAFF. The DNA of the CDR3 is TGTGCCAGCAGTGAAAGGAGCCCGAACACTGAAGCTTTCTTT. The chain uses TRBV6-1 and TRBJ1-1; D gene uncertain. The V end lost 2 bases, the J end lost 1 base, and 8 bases lay between the germline ends. CDR1 is MNHNS and CDR2 is SASEGT in the germline V gene. The CDR3 spans 14 residues.

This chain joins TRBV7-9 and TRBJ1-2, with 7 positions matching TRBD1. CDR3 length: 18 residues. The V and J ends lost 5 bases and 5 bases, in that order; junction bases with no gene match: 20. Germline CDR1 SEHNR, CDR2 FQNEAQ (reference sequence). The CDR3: CASSPPRQGPVLPYGYTF. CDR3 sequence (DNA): TGTGCCAGCAGCCCCCCCCGACAGGGCCCCGTACTGCCGTATGGCTACACCTTC.

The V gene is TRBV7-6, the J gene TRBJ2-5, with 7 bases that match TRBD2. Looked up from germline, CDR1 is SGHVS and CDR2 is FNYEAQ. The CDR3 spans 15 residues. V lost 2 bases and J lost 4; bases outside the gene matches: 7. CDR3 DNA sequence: TGTGCCAGCAGCTTAAAGCGGGACCTTGGAGAGACCCAGTACTTC. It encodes CASSLKRDLGETQYF.

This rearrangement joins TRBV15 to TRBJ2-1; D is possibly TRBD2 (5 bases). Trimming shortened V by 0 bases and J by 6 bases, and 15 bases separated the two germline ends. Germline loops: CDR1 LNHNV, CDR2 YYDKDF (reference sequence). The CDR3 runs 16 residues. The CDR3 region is CATSRDRGVFSNEQFF. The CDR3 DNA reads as TGTGCCACCAGCAGAGATCGGGGAGTTTTTTCCAATGAGCAGTTCTTC.

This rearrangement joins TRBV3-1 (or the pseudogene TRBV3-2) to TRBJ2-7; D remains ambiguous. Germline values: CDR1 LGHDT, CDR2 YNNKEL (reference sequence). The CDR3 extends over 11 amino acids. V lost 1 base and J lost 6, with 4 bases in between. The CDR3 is CASSQAREQYF. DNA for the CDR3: TGTGCCAGCAGCCAAGCCCGCGAGCAGTACTTC.

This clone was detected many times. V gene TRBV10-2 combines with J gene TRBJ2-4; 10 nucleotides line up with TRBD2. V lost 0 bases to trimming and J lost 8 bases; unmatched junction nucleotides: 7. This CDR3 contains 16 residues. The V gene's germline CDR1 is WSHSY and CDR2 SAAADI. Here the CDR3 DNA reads TGCGCCAGCAGTGAGTCGGAGACTAGCGGGCGGCACATTCAGTACTTC. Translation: CASSESETSGRHIQYF.